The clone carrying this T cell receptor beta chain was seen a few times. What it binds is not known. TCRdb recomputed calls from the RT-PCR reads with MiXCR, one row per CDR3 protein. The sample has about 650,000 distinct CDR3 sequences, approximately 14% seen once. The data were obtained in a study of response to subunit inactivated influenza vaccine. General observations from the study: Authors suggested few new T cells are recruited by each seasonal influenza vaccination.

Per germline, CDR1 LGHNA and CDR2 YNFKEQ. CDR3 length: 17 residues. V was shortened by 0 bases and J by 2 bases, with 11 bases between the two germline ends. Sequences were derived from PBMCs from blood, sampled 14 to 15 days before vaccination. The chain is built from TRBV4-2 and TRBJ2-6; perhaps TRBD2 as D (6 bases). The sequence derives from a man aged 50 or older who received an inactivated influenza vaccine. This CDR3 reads CASSQDPPGAGANVLTF. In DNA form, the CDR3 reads TGTGCCAGCAGCCAAGATCCCCCGGGAGCTGGGGCCAACGTCCTGACTTTC.